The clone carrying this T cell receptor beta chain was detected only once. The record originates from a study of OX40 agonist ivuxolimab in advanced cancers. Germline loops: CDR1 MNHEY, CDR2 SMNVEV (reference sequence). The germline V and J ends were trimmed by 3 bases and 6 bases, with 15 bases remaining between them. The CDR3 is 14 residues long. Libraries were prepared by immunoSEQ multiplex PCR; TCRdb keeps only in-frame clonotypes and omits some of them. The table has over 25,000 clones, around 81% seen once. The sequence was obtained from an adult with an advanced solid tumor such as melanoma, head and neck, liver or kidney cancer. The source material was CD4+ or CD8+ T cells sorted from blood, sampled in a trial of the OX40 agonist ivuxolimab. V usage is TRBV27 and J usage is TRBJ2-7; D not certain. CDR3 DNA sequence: TGTGCCAGCAGTTTCTTGGGATCGGTGGTCGAGCAGTACTTC. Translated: CASSFLGSVVEQYF.